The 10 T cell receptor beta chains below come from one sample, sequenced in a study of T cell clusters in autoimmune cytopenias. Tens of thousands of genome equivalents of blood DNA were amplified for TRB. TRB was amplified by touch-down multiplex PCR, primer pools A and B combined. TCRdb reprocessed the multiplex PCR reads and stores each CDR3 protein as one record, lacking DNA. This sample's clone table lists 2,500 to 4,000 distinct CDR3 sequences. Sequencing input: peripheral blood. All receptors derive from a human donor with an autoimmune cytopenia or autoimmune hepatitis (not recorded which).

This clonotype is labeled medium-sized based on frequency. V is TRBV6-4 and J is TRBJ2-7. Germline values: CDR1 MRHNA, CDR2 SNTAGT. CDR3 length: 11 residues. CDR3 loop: CASRQSYEQYF.

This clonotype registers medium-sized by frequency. The CDR3 loop reads CASSSRQEQFF. The J gene is TRBJ2-1, the V gene TRBV7-2. The CDR3 totals 11 residues. Germline V gene lookup returns CDR1 SGHTA and CDR2 FQGNSA.

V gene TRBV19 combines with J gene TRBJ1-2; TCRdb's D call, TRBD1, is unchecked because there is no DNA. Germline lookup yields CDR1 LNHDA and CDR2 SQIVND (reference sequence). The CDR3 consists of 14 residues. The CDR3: CASSIRQGNYGYTF.

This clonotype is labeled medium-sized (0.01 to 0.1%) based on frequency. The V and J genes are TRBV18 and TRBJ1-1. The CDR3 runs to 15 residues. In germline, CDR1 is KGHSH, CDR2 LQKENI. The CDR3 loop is CASSPSGSVNTEAFF.

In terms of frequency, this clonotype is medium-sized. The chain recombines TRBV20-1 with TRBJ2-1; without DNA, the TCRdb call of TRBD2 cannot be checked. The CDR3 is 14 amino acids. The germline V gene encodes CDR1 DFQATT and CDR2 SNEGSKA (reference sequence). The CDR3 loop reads CSAVNPPSYNEQFF.

CDR3 amino acids: CASSFWTGKNYGYTF. The J gene is TRBJ1-2, the V gene TRBV5-1; TCRdb indicates TRBD1, and absent DNA this call remains unverified. In germline, CDR1 is SGHRS, CDR2 YFSETQ. CDR3 length: 15 residues.

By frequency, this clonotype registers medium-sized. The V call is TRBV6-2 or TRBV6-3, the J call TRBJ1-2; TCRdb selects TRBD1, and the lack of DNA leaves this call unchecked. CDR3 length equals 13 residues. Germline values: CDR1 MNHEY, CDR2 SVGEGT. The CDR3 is CASKTQGNYGYTF.

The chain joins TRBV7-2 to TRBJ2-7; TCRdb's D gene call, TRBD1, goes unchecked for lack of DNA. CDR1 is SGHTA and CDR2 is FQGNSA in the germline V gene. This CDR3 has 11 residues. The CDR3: CASSPGYEQYF.

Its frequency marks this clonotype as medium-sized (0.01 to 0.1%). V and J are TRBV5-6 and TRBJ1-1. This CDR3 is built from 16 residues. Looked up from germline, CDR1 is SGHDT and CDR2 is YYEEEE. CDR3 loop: CASSFPVGRSNTEAFF.

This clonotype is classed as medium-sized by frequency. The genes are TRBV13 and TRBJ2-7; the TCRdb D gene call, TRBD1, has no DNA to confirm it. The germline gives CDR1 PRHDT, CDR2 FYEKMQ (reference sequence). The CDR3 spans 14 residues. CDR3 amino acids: CASSAGQGAYEQYF.